This TCR beta chain was captured in a study of T cell responses to AZD1222 COVID-19 vaccine. Study observations and caveats: Regions left unmutated in variants are reportedly the target of nearly half of spike-specific TCRs.

Here immunoSEQ multiplex PCR was the method, and the copy in TCRdb shows in-frame clones only, minus some. The sample shows about 130,000 clones, over 75% of them seen only once. A remark on this clone: The antigen is undetermined.

The clonotype comes from an adult in good health. The sample in question was peripheral blood, obtained on day 0 of AZD1222 vaccination.

The CDR3: CATSRPGQFYEQYF. For the CDR3, the DNA is TGTGCCACCAGCAGACCAGGACAGTTCTACGAGCAGTACTTC. V gene TRBV15 combines with J gene TRBJ2-7, with D possibly TRBD1 on 6 matching bases. The CDR3 loop spans 14 amino acids. Germline CDR1 and CDR2: LNHNV and YYDKDF (reference sequence). V was trimmed by 2 bases and J by 3 bases, leaving 11 bases between them.